Here is one TCR beta chain with its context. Its target is not known. The source of the sample is a study of shared clonotypes between healthy human individuals. The CDR3 runs to 19 residues. V was pared by 3 bases and J by 2 bases, with 14 bases of the junction left unmatched. In germline, CDR1 is MGHRA, CDR2 YSYEKL. The assay was carried out at the deep level. Clones were sequenced by immunoSEQ multiplex PCR, and TCRdb holds only the in-frame ones, with some missing. The data show over a million clones, with around 97% seen just once and approximately 1.1% held by the top ten. Study conclusions and caveats: What naive subsets generally showed was a larger estimated richness than memory subsets showed. Generation probability values for non-shared clonotypes were lower than those for clonotypes shared by all four donors.

The chain carries TRBV4-1 and TRBJ1-1; 11 nucleotides agree with TRBD1. This clonotype was obtained from a man aged 25 to 40 in good health. Source material: naive CD4+ T cells sorted from blood. Subset in this sample: CD45RA+ positively selected. CDR3 nucleotides: TGCGCCAGCAGCCACCACTGGGACAGGGGGGACAGGAGCAACACTGAAGCTTTCTTT. It yields the protein CASSHHWDRGDRSNTEAFF.